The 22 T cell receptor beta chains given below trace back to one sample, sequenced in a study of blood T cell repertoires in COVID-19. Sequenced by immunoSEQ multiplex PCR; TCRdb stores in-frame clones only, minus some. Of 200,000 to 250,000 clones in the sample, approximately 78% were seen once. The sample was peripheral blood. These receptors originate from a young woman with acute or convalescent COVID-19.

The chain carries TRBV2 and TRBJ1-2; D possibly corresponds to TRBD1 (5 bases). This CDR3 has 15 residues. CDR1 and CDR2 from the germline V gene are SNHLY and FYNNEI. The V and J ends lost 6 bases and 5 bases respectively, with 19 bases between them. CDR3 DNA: TGTGCCAGCAGGGGCGGACACCCCAGTGGGTATGGCTACACCTTC. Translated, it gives CASRGGHPSGYGYTF. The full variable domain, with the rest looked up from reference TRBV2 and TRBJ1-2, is EPEVTQTPSHQVTQMGQEVILRCVPISNHLYFYWYRQILGQKVEFLVSFYNNEISEKSEIFDDQFSVERPDGSNFTLKIRSTKLEDSAMYFCASRGGHPSGYGYTFGSGTRLTVV.

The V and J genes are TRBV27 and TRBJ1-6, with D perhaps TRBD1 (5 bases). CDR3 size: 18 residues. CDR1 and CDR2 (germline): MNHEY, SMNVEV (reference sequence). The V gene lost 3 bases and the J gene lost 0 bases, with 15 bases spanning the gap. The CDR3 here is CASSFRTLSGSYNSPLHF. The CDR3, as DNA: TGTGCCAGCAGTTTTCGGACACTCTCAGGCTCCTATAATTCACCCCTCCACTTT.

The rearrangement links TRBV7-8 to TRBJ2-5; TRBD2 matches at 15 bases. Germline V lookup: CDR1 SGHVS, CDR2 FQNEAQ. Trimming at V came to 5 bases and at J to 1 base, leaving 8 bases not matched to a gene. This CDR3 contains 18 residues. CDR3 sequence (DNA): TGTGCCAGCAGCGGAGGACTAGCGGGAGGGGTATTCCAAGAGACCCAGTACTTC. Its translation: CASSGGLAGGVFQETQYF.

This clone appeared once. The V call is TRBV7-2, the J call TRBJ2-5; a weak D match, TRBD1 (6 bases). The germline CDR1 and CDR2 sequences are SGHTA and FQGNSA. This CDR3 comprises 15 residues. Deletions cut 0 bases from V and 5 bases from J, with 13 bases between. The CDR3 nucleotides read TGTGCCAGCAGCTTAGCGCAGGGGTCGGGGGAGACCCAGTACTTC. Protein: CASSLAQGSGETQYF.

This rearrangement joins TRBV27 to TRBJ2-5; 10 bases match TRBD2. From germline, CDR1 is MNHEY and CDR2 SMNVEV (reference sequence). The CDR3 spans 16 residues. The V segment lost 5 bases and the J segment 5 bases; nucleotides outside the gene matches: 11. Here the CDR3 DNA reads TGTGCCAGCAGTCCCTCTAGCGGGAGTTTAACTGAGACCCAGTACTTC. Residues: CASSPSSGSLTETQYF.

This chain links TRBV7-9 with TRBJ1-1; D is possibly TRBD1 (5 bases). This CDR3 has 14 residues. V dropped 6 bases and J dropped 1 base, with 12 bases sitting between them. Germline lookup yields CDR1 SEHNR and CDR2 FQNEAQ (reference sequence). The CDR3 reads CASRQHQGNTEAFF. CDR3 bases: TGTGCCAGCAGGCAACACCAGGGGAACACTGAAGCTTTCTTT.

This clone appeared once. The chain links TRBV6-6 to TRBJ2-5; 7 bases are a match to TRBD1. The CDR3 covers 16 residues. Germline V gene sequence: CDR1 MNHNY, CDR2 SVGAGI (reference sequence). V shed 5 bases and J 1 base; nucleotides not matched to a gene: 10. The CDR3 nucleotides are TGTGCCAGCAGTATACAGGGGTTGTTGTCCCAAGAGACCCAGTACTTC. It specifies CASSIQGLLSQETQYF.

The CDR3 coding sequence is TGTGCCACCACCGGACAGTCTGGGAATGAGCAGTTCTTC. This gives the protein CATTGQSGNEQFF. The V gene is TRBV27, the J gene TRBJ2-1, with TRBD1 as a possible D gene (6 bases). Trimming took off 10 bases at V and 7 bases at J, with 17 bases between the two ends. Germline assignment: CDR1 MNHEY and CDR2 SMNVEV (reference sequence). The CDR3 extends over 13 amino acids.

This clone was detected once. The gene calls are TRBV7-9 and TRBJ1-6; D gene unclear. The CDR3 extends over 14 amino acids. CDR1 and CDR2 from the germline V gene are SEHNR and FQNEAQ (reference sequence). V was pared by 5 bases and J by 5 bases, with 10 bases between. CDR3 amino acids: CASSTAGNNSPLHF. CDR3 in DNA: TGTGCCAGCAGCACCGCGGGTAATAATTCACCCCTCCACTTT. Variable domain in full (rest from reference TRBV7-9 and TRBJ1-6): DTGVSQNPRHKITKRGQNVTFRCDPISEHNRLYWYRQTLGQGPEFLTYFQNEAQLEKSRLLSDRFSAERPKGSFSTLEIQRTEQGDSAMYLCASSTAGNNSPLHFGNGTRLTVT.

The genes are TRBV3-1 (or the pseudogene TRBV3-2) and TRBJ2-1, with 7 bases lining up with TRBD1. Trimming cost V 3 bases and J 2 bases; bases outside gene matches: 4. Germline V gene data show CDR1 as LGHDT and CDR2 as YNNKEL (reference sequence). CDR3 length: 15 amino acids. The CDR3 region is CASSQQQGPYNEQFF. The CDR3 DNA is TGTGCCAGCAGCCAGCAACAGGGGCCCTACAATGAGCAGTTCTTC.

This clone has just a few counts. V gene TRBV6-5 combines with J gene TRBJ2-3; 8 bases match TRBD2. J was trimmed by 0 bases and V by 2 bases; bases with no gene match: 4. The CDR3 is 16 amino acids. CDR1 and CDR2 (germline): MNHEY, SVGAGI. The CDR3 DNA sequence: TGTGCCAGCAGTTACGGTAGCGGGACTAGCACAGATACGCAGTATTTT. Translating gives CASSYGSGTSTDTQYF.

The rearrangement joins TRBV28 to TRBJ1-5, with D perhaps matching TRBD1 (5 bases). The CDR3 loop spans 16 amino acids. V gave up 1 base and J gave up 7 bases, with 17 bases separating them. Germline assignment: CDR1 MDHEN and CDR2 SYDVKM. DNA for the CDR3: TGTGCCAGCAGTTTATACGCAGGGCCTCCAACCCAGCCCCAGCATTTT. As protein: CASSLYAGPPTQPQHF.

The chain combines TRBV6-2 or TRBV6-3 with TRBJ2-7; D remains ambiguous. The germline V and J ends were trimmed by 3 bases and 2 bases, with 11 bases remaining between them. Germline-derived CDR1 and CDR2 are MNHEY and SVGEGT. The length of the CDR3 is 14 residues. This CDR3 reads CASSYSGSPYEQYF. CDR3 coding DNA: TGTGCCAGCAGTTATTCCGGGTCCCCCTACGAGCAGTACTTC.

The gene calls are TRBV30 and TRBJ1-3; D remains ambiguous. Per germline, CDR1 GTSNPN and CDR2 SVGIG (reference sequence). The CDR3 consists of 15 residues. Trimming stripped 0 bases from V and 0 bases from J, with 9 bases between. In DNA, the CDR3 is TGTGCCTGGAGTGTAGGAGCAGCCTCTGGAAACACCATATATTTT. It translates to CAWSVGAASGNTIYF.

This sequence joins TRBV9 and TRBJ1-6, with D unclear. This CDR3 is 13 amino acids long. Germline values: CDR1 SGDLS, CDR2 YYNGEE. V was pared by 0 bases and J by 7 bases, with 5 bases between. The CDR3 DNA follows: TGTGCCAGCAGCGTAGCCGGGAATTCACCCCTCCACTTT. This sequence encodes CASSVAGNSPLHF. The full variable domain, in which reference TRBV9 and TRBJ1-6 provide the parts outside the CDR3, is DSGVTQTPKHLITATGQRVTLRCSPRSGDLSVYWYQQSLDQGLQFLIQYYNGEERAKGNILERFSAQQFPDLHSELNLSSLELGDSALYFCASSVAGNSPLHFGNGTRLTVT.

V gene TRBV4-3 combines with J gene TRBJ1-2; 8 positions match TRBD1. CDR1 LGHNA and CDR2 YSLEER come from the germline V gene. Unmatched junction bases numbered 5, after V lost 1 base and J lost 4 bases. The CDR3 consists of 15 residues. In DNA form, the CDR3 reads TGCGCCAGCAGCCAAGGGACAGGGTTCGGCTATGGCTACACCTTC. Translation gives CASSQGTGFGYGYTF.

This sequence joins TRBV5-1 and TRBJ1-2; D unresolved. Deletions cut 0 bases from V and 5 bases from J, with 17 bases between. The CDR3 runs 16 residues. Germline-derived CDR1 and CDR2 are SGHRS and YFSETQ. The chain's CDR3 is CASSLAPGGPEYGYTF. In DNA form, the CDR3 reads TGCGCCAGCAGCTTGGCCCCCGGCGGTCCTGAATATGGCTACACCTTC.

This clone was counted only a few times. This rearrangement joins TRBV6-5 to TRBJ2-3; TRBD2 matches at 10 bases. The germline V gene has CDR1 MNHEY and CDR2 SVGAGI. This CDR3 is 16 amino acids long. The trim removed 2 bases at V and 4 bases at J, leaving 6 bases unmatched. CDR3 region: CASSYELAGVADTQYF. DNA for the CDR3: TGTGCCAGCAGTTACGAGCTAGCGGGAGTGGCAGATACGCAGTATTTT.

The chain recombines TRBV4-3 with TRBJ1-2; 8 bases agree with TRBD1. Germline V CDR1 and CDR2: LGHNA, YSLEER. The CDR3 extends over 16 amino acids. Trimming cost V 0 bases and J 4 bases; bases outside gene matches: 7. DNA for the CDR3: TGCGCCAGCAGCCAAGATTGGAGACAGGGGTCCTATGGCTACACCTTC. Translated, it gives CASSQDWRQGSYGYTF.

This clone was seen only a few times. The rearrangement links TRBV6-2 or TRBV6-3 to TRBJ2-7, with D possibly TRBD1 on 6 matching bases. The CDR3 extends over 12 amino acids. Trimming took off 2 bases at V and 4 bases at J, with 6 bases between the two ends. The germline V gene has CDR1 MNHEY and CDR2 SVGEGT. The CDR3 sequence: CASSYTGYEQYF. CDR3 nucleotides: TGTGCCAGCAGTTACACAGGGTACGAGCAGTACTTC.

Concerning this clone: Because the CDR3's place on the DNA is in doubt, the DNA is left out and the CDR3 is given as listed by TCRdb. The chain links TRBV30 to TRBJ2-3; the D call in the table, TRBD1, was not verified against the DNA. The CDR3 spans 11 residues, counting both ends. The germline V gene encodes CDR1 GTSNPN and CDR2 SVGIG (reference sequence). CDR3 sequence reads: CAWGPGTGTYF.

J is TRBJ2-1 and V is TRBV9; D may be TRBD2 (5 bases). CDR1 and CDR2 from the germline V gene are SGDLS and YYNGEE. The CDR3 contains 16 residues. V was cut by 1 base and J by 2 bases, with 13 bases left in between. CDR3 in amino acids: CASSVNKEAAYNEQFF. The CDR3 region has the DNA TGTGCCAGCAGCGTAAACAAGGAGGCGGCCTACAATGAGCAGTTCTTC.